This T cell receptor (beta chain) stems from a study of siplizumab effects on memory and regulatory T cells. This clone was seen just once. What it binds is unknown. Each sample contributed 85,000 to 100,000 TCR templates to the assay. Only in-frame clones appear in the TCRdb table, and some are missing; sequencing was by immunoSEQ multiplex PCR. The table records approximately 120,000 clones, just over 90% of them present only once. The CDR3 contains 15 residues. The V gene's germline CDR1 is MNHEY and CDR2 SVGAGI. Trimming took 8 bases from V and 5 from J, leaving 22 bases between them. Study-wide results and caveats: Suppressive capability of dividing Tregs from siplizumab cultures went unverified. Controls showed an average of around 30% Treg-derived mappable alloreactive CD4+ clones, while siplizumab showed about 75%.

Sequencing was carried out using Tregs sorted from blood. This chain joins TRBV6-5 and TRBJ2-7; D unclear. The source of this sequence is a human donor in good health. The CDR3 DNA reads as TGTGCCAGCTCCATGGTGGGGTTAAAGGGTAACGAGCAGTACTTC. Its translation: CASSMVGLKGNEQYF.